This record looks at one T cell receptor (beta chain) sequence and its context. Its specificity is unknown. The entry originates in a study of shared clonotypes between healthy human individuals. Notes on the study in general: Incomplete sequencing of sorted subsets was indicated by rarefaction despite large depth.

Assay: immunoSEQ multiplex PCR; the TCRdb copy retains only in-frame clones and omits some. The sample has 2 million to 2.5 million clones, around 92% seen once. J was trimmed by 7 bases and V by 1 base; bases with no gene match: 0. The CDR3 is 12 residues long. Germline CDR1 and CDR2: SEHNR and FQNEAQ (reference sequence). The chain recombines TRBV7-9 with TRBJ1-1; 7 nucleotides match TRBD1. The sample was naive CD4+ T cells from PBMCs. Regarding subset: CD45RA+ positively selected. This TCR derives from a man younger than 35 in good health. Some clones in this sample may be carry-over from other donors' samples. CDR3 protein: CASSLGQGEAFF. The CDR3 region has the DNA TGTGCCAGCAGCTTAGGACAGGGTGAAGCTTTCTTT.